This T cell receptor beta chain was captured in a study of cytomegalovirus exposure and HLA in healthy donors. To note about this clone: As yet, its antigen is unknown.

A multiplex PCR was run with 60 Vbeta primers and 13 Jbeta primers. The assay was immunoSEQ multiplex PCR, and TCRdb's table has in-frame clones only and misses some. The top ten hold 1% to 1.5% of the sample, which has about 130,000 clones, approximately 83% seen once. Study-wide results and limits: Many donors shared some public TCRs, even though most TCR sequences were rare. After further analysis at a later stage, around 17,000 TCR beta sequences were associated with HLA alleles at 0.05 false discovery rate. Researchers reported that a few CMV-associated chains were confirmed in vitro as CMV antigen-specific.

The germline CDR1 and CDR2 sequences are SQVTM and ANQGSEA. The CDR3 covers 14 residues. The V and J ends lost 3 bases and 3 bases, in that order; junction bases with no gene match: 7. The chain has TRBV29-1 and TRBJ1-2; 7 nucleotides line up with TRBD1. This clonotype originated in a girl aged 2 to 10 in good health and CMV-seronegative. Sequenced material: PBMCs. In DNA form, the CDR3 reads TGCAGCGTTGATAGAGGGCAGGGGGACTATGGCTACACCTTC. It is translated as CSVDRGQGDYGYTF.